The 24 T cell receptor beta chains below were found in one sample sequenced in a study of cytotoxic CD8 clonotypes in ibrutinib-treated CLL (dated by TCRdb to the early 2020s). Libraries were constructed by the immunoSEQ multiplex PCR assay. Entries here come from immuneACCESS through TCRdb and include only in-frame sequences with V and J called. Some clones fail to appear in such tables; in the studies checked, an unresolved V gene covers under half of the shortfall, and the cause of the remainder is unknown. Here the sample has about 85,000 clones; about 76% occur a single time. The top ten clones comprise roughly 5% of the sample. The time point label on this specimen signifies: approximately eleven months on ibrutinib. The specimen comprised PBMCs, sampled after 12 months of ibrutinib treatment. These receptors were obtained from a human donor with chronic lymphocytic leukemia.

This sequence joins TRBV6-8 and TRBJ2-1, with 7 bases lining up with TRBD2. This CDR3 is built from 15 residues. The V and J ends lost 2 bases and 5 bases, in that order; junction bases with no gene match: 6. Germline V CDR1 and CDR2: MNHGY, SAAAGT. CDR3 loop: CASSYPREADNEQFF. CDR3 nucleotide sequence: TGTGCCAGCAGTTACCCCCGGGAGGCGGACAATGAGCAGTTCTTC.

The chain is built from TRBV29-1 and TRBJ1-4; D gene unclear. The germline CDR1 and CDR2 sequences are SQVTM and ANQGSEA. The CDR3 has 11 amino acids. V lost 4 bases to trimming and J lost 4 bases, with 4 bases between them. The CDR3 is CSVALNEKLFF. The CDR3 DNA is TGCAGCGTTGCCCTTAATGAAAAACTGTTTTTT.

The rearrangement joins TRBV6-5 to TRBJ1-3; no clear D gene. The CDR3 loop spans 15 amino acids. Germline CDR1 is MNHEY and CDR2 is SVGAGI. V lost 6 bases and J lost 7, with 19 bases in between. The CDR3 is CASSNRASSWNTIYF. The CDR3 DNA is TGTGCCAGCAGCAATCGGGCCTCAAGCTGGAACACCATATATTTT.

This clone turned up a few times. V and J are TRBV5-4 and TRBJ2-6, with 8 bases identical to TRBD2. This CDR3 is 20 amino acids long. Germline CDR1 SGHNT, CDR2 YYREEE (reference sequence). With V trimmed by 4 bases and J by 0 bases, 15 bases remained unmatched. CDR3 in amino acids: CASSPATGGAGTSGANVLTF. CDR3 in DNA: TGTGCCAGCAGCCCCGCCACCGGGGGGGCGGGCACCTCTGGGGCCAACGTCCTGACTTTC.

The J gene is TRBJ2-1, the V gene TRBV28, with 7 bases fitting TRBD1. The CDR3 runs to 14 residues. In germline, CDR1 is MDHEN, CDR2 SYDVKM. V lost 7 bases to trimming and J lost 4 bases; unmatched junction nucleotides: 7. The CDR3 protein is CASIRQGEYNEQFF. CDR3 in DNA: TGTGCCAGCATAAGGCAGGGGGAGTACAATGAGCAGTTCTTC.

This chain uses TRBV7-8 with TRBJ2-1; D unresolved. V lost 1 base and J 2 bases, leaving 6 bases between the germline ends. There are 14 residues in the CDR3. In germline, CDR1 is SGHVS, CDR2 FQNEAQ. CDR3 protein: CASSLGPPYNEQFF. CDR3 nucleotide sequence: TGTGCCAGCAGCTTAGGACCGCCCTACAATGAGCAGTTCTTC.

The genes are TRBV2 and TRBJ1-1; the D is unclear. The CDR3 sequence is 12 residues long. The V and J ends lost 6 bases and 1 base respectively, with 6 bases between them. Per germline, CDR1 SNHLY and CDR2 FYNNEI. CDR3 region: CASSNTNTEAFF. The CDR3 bases are TGTGCCAGCAGCAACACGAACACTGAAGCTTTCTTT.

This clone was recorded a few times. This rearrangement joins TRBV9 to TRBJ1-6, with D perhaps TRBD1 (5 bases). The CDR3 length is 14 residues. V lost 1 base and J lost 6, with 8 bases in between. CDR1 and CDR2 (germline): SGDLS, YYNGEE. CDR3 sequence (DNA): TGTGCCAGCAGCGTACAGGGAGTTAATTCACCCCTCCACTTT. It translates to CASSVQGVNSPLHF.

This chain uses TRBV28 with TRBJ2-7; D is unresolved. Germline lookup yields CDR1 MDHEN and CDR2 SYDVKM. The V and J ends lost 5 bases and 2 bases respectively, with 4 bases between them. The CDR3 extends over 11 amino acids. Here the CDR3 DNA reads TGTGCCAGCAGTACCCCCTACGAGCAGTACTTC. Translating gives CASSTPYEQYF.

The gene calls are TRBV27 and TRBJ1-2; D remains ambiguous. The CDR3 is made up of 9 amino acids. V shed 6 bases and J shed 12 bases, with 8 bases lying between them. Germline CDR1 and CDR2: MNHEY and SMNVEV (reference sequence). The CDR3 is CASSPGNTF. The DNA of the CDR3 is TGTGCCAGCAGCCCCGGGAACACCTTC.

V usage is TRBV7-2 and J usage is TRBJ2-7; TRBD1 aligns across 7 bases. J gave up 0 bases and V 4 bases, and 3 bases lay outside the gene matches. CDR1 is SGHTA and CDR2 is FQGNSA in the germline V gene. The CDR3 runs to 14 residues. The CDR3 DNA sequence: TGTGCCAGCAGCTGGGGACAGAGCTCCTACGAGCAGTACTTC. This encodes CASSWGQSSYEQYF.

This CDR3 is CASSLAPGQVYGYTF. The CDR3 DNA reads as TGTGCCAGCAGCTTGGCCCCGGGACAGGTCTATGGCTACACCTTC. The genes are TRBV5-6 and TRBJ1-2; 8 nucleotides agree with TRBD1. Germline trimming cut 0 bases from V and 4 bases from J; bases unmatched to any gene: 5. CDR1 and CDR2 from the germline V gene are SGHDT and YYEEEE. The CDR3 length is 15 residues.

V gene TRBV2 combines with J gene TRBJ2-3, with D perhaps being TRBD1 or TRBD2 (6 bases each). The germline V gene encodes CDR1 SNHLY and CDR2 FYNNEI. The V and J ends lost 8 bases and 0 bases respectively, with 12 bases between them. This CDR3 is 14 amino acids long. The CDR3 sequence is CASGGQQSTDTQYF. The CDR3 nucleotides read TGTGCCAGCGGGGGGCAGCAAAGCACAGATACGCAGTATTTT.

The rearrangement joins TRBV5-6 to TRBJ1-1; D not resolved. Germline CDR1 SGHDT, CDR2 YYEEEE. The V end was cut by 4 bases, the J end by 4 bases, with 14 bases between. The CDR3 extends over 14 amino acids. The CDR3 sequence is CASSPTEWVTEAFF. CDR3 nucleotide sequence: TGTGCCAGCAGCCCCACCGAGTGGGTCACTGAAGCTTTCTTT.

The sample holds a few counts of this clone. V usage is TRBV7-2 and J usage is TRBJ1-5, with TRBD1 matching 11 bases. Per the germline V gene, CDR1 is SGHTA and CDR2 is FQGNSA. CDR3 length: 15 amino acids. The V gene end was trimmed by 5 bases and the J gene end by 7 bases; junction bases not matched to a gene: 7. CDR3 protein: CASSPGQGAEQPQHF. The CDR3 nucleotides are TGTGCCAGCAGCCCTGGACAGGGGGCTGAGCAGCCCCAGCATTTT.

The V gene is TRBV2, the J gene TRBJ2-1, with 8 positions matching TRBD1. J lost 10 bases, V lost 5 bases, and 4 bases had no gene match. CDR1 is SNHLY and CDR2 is FYNNEI in the germline V gene. This CDR3 region has 12 residues. The DNA of the CDR3 is TGTGCCAGCAGTATGGCAGGGGGCGAGCAGTTCTTC. Translating it yields CASSMAGGEQFF.

V gene TRBV7-9 combines with J gene TRBJ2-3; TRBD2 aligns across 9 bases. This CDR3 is built from 15 residues. The ends lost 11 bases at V and 4 bases at J; junction bases unmatched: 13. From germline, CDR1 is SEHNR and CDR2 FQNEAQ (reference sequence). The CDR3 loop reads CASRSGRGGADTQYF. As DNA, the CDR3 is TGTGCCTCCCGATCGGGGCGGGGGGGCGCAGATACGCAGTATTTT.

The J gene is TRBJ2-7, the V gene TRBV7-9, with 9 bases fitting TRBD1. The CDR3 covers 13 residues. Germline-derived CDR1 and CDR2 are SEHNR and FQNEAQ (reference sequence). The CDR3 is CAGGDRDSYEQYF. DNA of the CDR3: TGTGCAGGCGGGGACAGGGACTCCTACGAGCAGTACTTC.

The chain combines TRBV6-6 with TRBJ2-1; no reliable D call. From germline, CDR1 is MNHNY and CDR2 SVGAGI (reference sequence). Trimming removed 6 bases from V and 7 bases from J, with 4 bases in between. The CDR3 totals 10 residues. CDR3 amino acids: CASSLNEQFF. The CDR3, as DNA: TGTGCCAGCAGCCTAAATGAGCAGTTCTTC.

The J gene is TRBJ1-1, the V gene TRBV28, with D possibly matching TRBD1 (5 bases). The V and J ends lost 6 bases and 4 bases respectively, with 15 bases between them. The germline CDR1 and CDR2 sequences are MDHEN and SYDVKM. The CDR3 sequence is 14 residues long. Written as DNA, the CDR3 is TGTGCCAGCAGGATTCCGGGGCAGCCCACTGAAGCTTTCTTT. This sequence encodes CASRIPGQPTEAFF.

This clone was seen just once. The V gene is TRBV6-6, the J gene TRBJ2-7; D not certain. This CDR3 is built from 12 residues. The germline V gene has CDR1 MNHNY and CDR2 SVGAGI (reference sequence). Deletions cut 8 bases from V and 3 bases from J, with 11 bases between. The CDR3, as DNA: TGTGCCAGCCGCCGCGCGGACTACGAGCAGTACTTC. Its translation: CASRRADYEQYF.

This clone was detected only a few times. The V and J genes are TRBV28 and TRBJ1-4; unclear D gene. The length of the CDR3 is 12 residues. V lost 8 bases to trimming and J lost 7 bases, with 11 bases between them. Per the germline V gene, CDR1 is MDHEN and CDR2 is SYDVKM. The DNA for the CDR3 is TGTGCCAGCGGGCAAGTGGTTGAAAAACTGTTTTTT. It translates to CASGQVVEKLFF.

The V call is TRBV5-8, the J call TRBJ2-5; D unresolved. The CDR3 has 12 residues. Germline CDR1 SGHTS, CDR2 YDEGEE. V lost 4 bases and J lost 7, with 11 bases in between. The DNA for the CDR3 is TGTGCCAGCAGCCCCCTTTTAGCGACCCAGTACTTC. This encodes CASSPLLATQYF.

The V and J genes are TRBV7-6 and TRBJ2-2; 13 nucleotides agree with TRBD2. CDR1 is SGHVS, CDR2 FNYEAQ, per germline. The V gene end was trimmed by 5 bases and the J gene end by 1 base; junction bases not matched to a gene: 10. This CDR3 region has 19 residues. CDR3 bases: TGTGCCAGCAGCCCCCTGACTAGCGGGGGGCCCCGGAACACCGGGGAGCTGTTTTTT. Protein product: CASSPLTSGGPRNTGELFF. Filled out from reference TRBV7-6 and TRBJ2-2, the complete variable domain reads GAGVSQSPRYKVTKRGQDVALRCDPISGHVSLYWYRQALGQGPEFLTYFNYEAQQDKSGLPNDRFSAERPEGSISTLTIQRTEQRDSAMYRCASSPLTSGGPRNTGELFFGEGSRLTVL.